This T cell receptor beta chain was obtained from a study of CD8+ T cells in alopecia areata. About the research overall: For the treated group, dosing was oral tofacitinib at 5 to 10 mg twice daily. Notes on the study in general: Affected lesional scalp, above all in alopecia totalis/universalis, was more clonal than normal scalp.

The V end was cut by 4 bases, the J end by 1 base, with 4 bases between. Per germline, CDR1 SQVTM and CDR2 ANQGSEA. The CDR3 contains 12 residues. The sample holds a few counts of this clone. As yet, its antigen is unknown. Isolation of CD4+ and CD8+ T cells from PBMCs was achieved by sorting. As the sequencing template, cDNA was produced by extracting RNA and reverse transcribing it. This table comes from immunoSEQ multiplex PCR, and its TCRdb copy is limited to in-frame clones, with some not included. The sample contains more than 85,000 clones, under 45% of which appear only once. V is TRBV29-1 and J is TRBJ1-4; D call uncertain. Sequenced input: CD4+ T cells sorted from blood. This clonotype originated in a human donor with alopecia areata. In DNA form, the CDR3 reads TGCAGCGTTGTAATAACTAATGAAAAACTGTTTTTT. Amino acid sequence: CSVVITNEKLFF. The full variable domain, completed using reference TRBV29-1 and TRBJ1-4, is SAVISQKPSRDICQRGTSLTIQCQVDSQVTMMFWYRQQPGQSLTLIATANQGSEATYESGFVIDKFPISRPNLTFSTLTVSNMSPEDSSIYLCSVVITNEKLFFGSGTQLSVL.